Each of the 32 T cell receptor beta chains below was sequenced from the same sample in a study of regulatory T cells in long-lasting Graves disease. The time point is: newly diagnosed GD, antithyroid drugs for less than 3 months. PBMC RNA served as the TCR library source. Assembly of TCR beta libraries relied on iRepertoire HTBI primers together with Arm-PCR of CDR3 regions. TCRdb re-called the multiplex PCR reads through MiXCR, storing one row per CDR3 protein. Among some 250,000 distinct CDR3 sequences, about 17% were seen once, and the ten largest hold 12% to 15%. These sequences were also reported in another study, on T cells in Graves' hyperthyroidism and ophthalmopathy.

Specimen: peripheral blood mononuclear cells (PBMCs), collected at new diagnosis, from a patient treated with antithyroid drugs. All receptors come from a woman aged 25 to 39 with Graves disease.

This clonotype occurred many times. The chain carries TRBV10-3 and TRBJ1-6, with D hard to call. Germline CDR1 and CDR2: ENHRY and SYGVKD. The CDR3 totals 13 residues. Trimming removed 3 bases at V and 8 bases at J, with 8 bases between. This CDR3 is CAISDGEHSPLHF. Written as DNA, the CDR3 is TGTGCCATCAGTGATGGGGAACATTCACCCCTCCACTTT.

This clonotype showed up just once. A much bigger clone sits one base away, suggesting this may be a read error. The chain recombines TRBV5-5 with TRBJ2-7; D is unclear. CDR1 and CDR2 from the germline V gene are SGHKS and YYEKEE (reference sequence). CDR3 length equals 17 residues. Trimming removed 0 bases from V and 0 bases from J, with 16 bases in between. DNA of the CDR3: TGTGCCAGCAGCTTGGAGATCCTTGGTTCGAGCTCCTACGAGCAGTACTTC. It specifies CASSLEILGSSSYEQYF.

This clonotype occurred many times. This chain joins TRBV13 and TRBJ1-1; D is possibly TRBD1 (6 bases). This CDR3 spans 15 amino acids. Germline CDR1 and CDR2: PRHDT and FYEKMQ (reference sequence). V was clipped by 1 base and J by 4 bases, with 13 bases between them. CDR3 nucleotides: TGTGCCAGCAGCTTAGACCGCAGGGGAATCACTGAAGCTTTCTTT. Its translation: CASSLDRRGITEAFF.

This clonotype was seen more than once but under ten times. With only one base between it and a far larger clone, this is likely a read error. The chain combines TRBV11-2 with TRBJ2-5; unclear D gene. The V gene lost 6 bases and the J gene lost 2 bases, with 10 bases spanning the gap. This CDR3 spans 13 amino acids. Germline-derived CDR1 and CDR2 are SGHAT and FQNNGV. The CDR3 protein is CASSAQDQETQYF. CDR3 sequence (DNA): TGTGCCAGCAGTGCTCAGGATCAAGAGACCCAGTACTTC.

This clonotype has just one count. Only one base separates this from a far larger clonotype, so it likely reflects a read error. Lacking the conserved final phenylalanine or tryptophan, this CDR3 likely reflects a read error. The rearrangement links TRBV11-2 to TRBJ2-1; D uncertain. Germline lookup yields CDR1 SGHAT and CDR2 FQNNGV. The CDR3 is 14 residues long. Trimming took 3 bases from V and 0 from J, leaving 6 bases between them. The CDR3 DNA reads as TGTGCCAGCAGCTTTAGCAGCTCCTACAATGAGCAGTTCCTC. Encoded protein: CASSFSSSYNEQFL.

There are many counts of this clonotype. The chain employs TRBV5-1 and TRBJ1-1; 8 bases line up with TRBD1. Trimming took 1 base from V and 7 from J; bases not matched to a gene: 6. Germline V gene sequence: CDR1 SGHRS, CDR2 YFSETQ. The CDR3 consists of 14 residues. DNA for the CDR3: TGCGCCAGCAGCTTGATCAGGGGGCATAGTGAAGCTTTCTTT. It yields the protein CASSLIRGHSEAFF.

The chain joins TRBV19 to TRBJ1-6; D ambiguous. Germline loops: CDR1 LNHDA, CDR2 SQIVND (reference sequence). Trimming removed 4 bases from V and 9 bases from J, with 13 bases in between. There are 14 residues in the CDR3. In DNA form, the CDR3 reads TGTGCCAGTAGTAGATCACAGTTAACTTCACCCCTCCACTTT. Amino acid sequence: CASSRSQLTSPLHF.

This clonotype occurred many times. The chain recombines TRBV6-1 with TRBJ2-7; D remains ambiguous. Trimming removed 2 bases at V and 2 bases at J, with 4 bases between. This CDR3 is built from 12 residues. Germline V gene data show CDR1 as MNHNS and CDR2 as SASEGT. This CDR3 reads CASSEPPYEQYF. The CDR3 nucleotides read TGTGCCAGCAGTGAACCGCCCTACGAGCAGTACTTC.

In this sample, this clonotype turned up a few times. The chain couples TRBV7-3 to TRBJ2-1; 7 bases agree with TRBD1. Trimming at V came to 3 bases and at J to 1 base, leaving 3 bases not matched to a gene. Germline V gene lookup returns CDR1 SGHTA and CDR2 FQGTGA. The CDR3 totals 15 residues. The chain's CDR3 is CASSFVGQSYNEQFF. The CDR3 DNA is TGTGCCAGCAGCTTTGTGGGACAGTCCTACAATGAGCAGTTCTTC.

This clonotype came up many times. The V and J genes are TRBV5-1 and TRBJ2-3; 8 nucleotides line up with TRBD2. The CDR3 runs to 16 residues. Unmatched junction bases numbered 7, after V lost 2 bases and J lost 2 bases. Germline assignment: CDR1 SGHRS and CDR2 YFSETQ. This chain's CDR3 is CASSLWTSSYTDTQYF. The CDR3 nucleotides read TGCGCCAGCAGCTTATGGACTAGCAGCTACACAGATACGCAGTATTTT. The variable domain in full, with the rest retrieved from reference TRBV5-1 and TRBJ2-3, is KAGVTQTPRYLIKTRGQQVTLSCSPISGHRSVSWYQQTPGQGLQFLFEYFSETQRNKGNFPGRFSGRQFSNSRSEMNVSTLELGDSALYLCASSLWTSSYTDTQYFGPGTRLTVL.

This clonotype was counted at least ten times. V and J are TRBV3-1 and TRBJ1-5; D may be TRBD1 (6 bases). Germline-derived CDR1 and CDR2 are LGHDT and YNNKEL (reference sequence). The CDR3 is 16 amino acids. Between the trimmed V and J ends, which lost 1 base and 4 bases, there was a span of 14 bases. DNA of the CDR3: TGTGCCAGCAGCCAAGGAATCCCAGGGGCTAATCAGCCCCAGCATTTT. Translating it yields CASSQGIPGANQPQHF. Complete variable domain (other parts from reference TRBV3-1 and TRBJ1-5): DTAVSQTPKYLVTQMGNDKSIKCEQNLGHDTMYWYKQDSKKFLKIMFSYNNKELIINETVPNRFSPKSPDKAHLNLHINSLELGDSAVYFCASSQGIPGANQPQHFGDGTRLSIL.

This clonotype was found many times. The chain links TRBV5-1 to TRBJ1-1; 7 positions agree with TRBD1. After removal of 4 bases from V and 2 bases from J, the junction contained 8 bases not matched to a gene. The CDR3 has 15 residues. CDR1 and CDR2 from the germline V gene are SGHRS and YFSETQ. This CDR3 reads CASSGGRTGNTEAFF. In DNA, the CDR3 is TGCGCCAGCAGCGGTGGTCGGACAGGTAACACTGAAGCTTTCTTT. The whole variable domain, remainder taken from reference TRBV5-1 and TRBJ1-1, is KAGVTQTPRYLIKTRGQQVTLSCSPISGHRSVSWYQQTPGQGLQFLFEYFSETQRNKGNFPGRFSGRQFSNSRSEMNVSTLELGDSALYLCASSGGRTGNTEAFFGQGTRLTVV.

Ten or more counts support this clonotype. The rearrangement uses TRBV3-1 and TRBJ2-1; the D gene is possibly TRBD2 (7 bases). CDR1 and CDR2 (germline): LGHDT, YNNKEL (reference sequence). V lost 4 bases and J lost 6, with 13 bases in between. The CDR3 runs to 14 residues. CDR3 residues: CASSLGGAANEQFF. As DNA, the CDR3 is TGTGCCAGCAGCCTGGGGGGGGCAGCCAATGAGCAGTTCTTC.

CDR3 sequence: CSAPSGQGYEKLFF. CDR3 DNA sequence: TGCAGTGCTCCGTCGGGACAGGGTTATGAAAAACTGTTTTTT. This chain connects TRBV20-1 to TRBJ1-4; 9 bases agree with TRBD1. CDR1 and CDR2 (germline): DFQATT, SNEGSKA (reference sequence). V was pared by 5 bases and J by 6 bases, with 7 bases of the junction left unmatched. This CDR3 has 14 amino acids.

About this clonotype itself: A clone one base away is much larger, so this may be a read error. CDR3 bases: TGTGCCAGCAGTCAACAGCACTCTGGGGCCAACGTCCTGACTTTC. Translating it yields CASSQQHSGANVLTF. The chain couples TRBV6-1 to TRBJ2-6; D ambiguous. Germline-derived CDR1 and CDR2 are MNHNS and SASEGT. The V gene lost 5 bases and the J gene lost 0 bases, with 8 bases spanning the gap. This CDR3 has 15 residues.

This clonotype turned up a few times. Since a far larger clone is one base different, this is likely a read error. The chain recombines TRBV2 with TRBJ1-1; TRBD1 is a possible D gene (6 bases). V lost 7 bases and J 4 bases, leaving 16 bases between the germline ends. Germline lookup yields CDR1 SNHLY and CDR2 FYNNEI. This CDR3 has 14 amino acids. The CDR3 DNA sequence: TGTGCCAGCAATCCATGGGAGGGGGGCACTGAAGCTTTCTTT. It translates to CASNPWEGGTEAFF.

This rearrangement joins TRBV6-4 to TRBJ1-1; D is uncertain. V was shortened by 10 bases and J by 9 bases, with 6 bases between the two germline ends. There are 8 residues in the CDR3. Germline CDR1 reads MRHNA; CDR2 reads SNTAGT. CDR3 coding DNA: TGTGCCAAGCGCAAAGCTTTCTTT. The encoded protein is CAKRKAFF.

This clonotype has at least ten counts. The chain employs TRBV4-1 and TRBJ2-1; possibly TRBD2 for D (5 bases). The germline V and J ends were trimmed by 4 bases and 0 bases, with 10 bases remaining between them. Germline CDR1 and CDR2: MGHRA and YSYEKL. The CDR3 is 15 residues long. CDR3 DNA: TGCGCCAGCAGCCCCGGGGTGGGCTCCTACAATGAGCAGTTCTTC. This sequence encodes CASSPGVGSYNEQFF.

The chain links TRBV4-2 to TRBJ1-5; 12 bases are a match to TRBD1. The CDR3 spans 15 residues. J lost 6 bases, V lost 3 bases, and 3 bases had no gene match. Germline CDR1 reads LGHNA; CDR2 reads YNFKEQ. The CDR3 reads CASSQGQGASQPQHF. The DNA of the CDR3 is TGTGCCAGCAGCCAGGGACAGGGGGCGAGTCAGCCCCAGCATTTT.

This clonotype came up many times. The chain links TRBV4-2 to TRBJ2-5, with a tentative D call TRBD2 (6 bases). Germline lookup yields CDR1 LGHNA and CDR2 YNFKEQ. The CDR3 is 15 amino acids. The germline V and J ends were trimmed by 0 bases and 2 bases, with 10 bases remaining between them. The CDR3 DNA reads TGTGCCAGCAGCCAAGATCTGCGGGGACAAGAGACCCAGTACTTC. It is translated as CASSQDLRGQETQYF.

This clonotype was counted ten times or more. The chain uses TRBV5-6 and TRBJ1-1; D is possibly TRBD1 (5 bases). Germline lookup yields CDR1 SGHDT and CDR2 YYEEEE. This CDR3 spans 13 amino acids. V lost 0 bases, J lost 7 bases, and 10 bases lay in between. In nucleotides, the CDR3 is TGTGCCAGCAGCTTGGAGGGCCAGGGTGAAGCTTTCTTT. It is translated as CASSLEGQGEAFF.

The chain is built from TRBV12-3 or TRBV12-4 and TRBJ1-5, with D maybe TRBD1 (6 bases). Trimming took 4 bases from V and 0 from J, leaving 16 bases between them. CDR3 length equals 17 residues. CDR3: CASSSYGTRSSNQPQHF. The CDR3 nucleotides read TGTGCCAGCAGTTCTTACGGGACACGTTCTAGCAATCAGCCCCAGCATTTT.

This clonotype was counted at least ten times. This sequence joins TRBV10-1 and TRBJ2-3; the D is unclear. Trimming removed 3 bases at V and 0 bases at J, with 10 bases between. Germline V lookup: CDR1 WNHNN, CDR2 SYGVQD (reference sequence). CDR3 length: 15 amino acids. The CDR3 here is CASSDFVQSTDTQYF. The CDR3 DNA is TGCGCCAGCAGTGATTTTGTGCAGAGCACAGATACGCAGTATTTT.

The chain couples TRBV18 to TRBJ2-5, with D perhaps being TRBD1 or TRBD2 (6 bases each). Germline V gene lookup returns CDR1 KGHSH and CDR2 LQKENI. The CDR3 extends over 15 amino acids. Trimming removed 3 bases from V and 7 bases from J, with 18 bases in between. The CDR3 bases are TGTGCCAGCTCACCCCCCCCCGGGGGCGTCCGGACCCAGTACTTC. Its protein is CASSPPPGGVRTQYF.

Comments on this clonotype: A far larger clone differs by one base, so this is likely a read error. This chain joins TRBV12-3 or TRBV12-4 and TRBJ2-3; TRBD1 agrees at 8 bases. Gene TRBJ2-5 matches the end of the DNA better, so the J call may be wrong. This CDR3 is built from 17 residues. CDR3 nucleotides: TGTGCCAGCAGGAGAGCCCTCGAGGCAGGGGGCACGGGGACCCAGTACTTC. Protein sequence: CASRRALEAGGTGTQYF.

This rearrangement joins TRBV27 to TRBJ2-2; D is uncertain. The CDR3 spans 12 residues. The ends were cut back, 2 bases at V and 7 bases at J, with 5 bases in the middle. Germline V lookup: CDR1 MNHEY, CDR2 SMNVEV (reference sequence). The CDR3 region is CASSLIGGELFF. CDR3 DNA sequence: TGTGCCAGCAGTTTAATCGGCGGGGAGCTGTTTTTT.

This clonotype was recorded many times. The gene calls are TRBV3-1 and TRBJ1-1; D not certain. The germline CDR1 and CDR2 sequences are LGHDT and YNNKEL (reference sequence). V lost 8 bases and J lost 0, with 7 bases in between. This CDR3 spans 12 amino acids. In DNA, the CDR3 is TGTGCCAGCGGGTACATGAACACTGAAGCTTTCTTT. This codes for CASGYMNTEAFF. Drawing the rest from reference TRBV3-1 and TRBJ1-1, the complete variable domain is DTAVSQTPKYLVTQMGNDKSIKCEQNLGHDTMYWYKQDSKKFLKIMFSYNNKELIINETVPNRFSPKSPDKAHLNLHINSLELGDSAVYFCASGYMNTEAFFGQGTRLTVV.

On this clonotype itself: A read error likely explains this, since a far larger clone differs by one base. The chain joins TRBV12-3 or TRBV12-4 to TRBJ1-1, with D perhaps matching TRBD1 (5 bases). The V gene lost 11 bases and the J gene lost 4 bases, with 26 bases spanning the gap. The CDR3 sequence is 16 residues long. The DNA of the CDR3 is TGTGCCGGCAAGAGGAGCGAGGGGAGTAGTGGCACTGAAGCTTTCTTT. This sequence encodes CAGKRSEGSSGTEAFF.

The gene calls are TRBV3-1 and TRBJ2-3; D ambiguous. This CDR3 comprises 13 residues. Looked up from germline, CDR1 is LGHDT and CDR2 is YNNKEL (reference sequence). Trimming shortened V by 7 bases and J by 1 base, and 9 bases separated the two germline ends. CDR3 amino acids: CASNFGRTDTQYF. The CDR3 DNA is TGTGCCAGCAATTTTGGGCGCACAGATACGCAGTATTTT.

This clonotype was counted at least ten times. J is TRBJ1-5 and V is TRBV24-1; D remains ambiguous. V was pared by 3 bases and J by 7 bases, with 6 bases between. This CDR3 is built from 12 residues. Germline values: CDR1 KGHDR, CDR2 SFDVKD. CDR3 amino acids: CATSDLGQPQHF. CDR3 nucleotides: TGTGCCACCAGTGATCTCGGACAGCCCCAGCATTTT.

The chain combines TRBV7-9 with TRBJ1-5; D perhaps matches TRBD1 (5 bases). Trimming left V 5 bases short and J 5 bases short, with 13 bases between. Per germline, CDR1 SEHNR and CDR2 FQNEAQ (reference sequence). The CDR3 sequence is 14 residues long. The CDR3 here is CASSQDSKYQPQHF. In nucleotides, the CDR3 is TGTGCCAGCAGCCAAGACAGTAAATATCAGCCCCAGCATTTT. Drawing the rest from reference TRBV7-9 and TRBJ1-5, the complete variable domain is DTGVSQNPRHKITKRGQNVTFRCDPISEHNRLYWYRQTLGQGPEFLTYFQNEAQLEKSRLLSDRFSAERPKGSFSTLEIQRTEQGDSAMYLCASSQDSKYQPQHFGDGTRLSIL.

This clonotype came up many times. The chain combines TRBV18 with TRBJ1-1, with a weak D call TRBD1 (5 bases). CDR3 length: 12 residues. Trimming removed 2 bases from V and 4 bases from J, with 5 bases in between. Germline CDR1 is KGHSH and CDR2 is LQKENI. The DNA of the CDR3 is TGTGCCAGCTCACCAGGGACCACTGAAGCTTTCTTT. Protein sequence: CASSPGTTEAFF.